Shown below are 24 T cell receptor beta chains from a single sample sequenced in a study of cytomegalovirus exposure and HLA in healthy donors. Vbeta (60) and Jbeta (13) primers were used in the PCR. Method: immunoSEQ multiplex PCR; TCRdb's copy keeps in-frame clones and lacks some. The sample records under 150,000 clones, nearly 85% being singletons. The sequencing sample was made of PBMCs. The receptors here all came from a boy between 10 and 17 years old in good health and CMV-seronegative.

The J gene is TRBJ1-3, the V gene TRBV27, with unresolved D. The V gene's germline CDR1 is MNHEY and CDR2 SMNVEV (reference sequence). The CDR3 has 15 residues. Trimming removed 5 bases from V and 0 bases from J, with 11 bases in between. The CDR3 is CASSALSNSGNTIYF. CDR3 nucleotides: TGTGCCAGCAGTGCCCTCAGTAACTCTGGAAACACCATATATTTT.

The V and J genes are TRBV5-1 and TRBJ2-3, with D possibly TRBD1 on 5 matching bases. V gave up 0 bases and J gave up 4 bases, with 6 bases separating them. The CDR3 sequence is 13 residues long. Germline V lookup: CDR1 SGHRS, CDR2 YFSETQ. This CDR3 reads CASSLEGSDTQYF. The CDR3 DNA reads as TGCGCCAGCAGCTTGGAGGGGTCAGATACGCAGTATTTT.

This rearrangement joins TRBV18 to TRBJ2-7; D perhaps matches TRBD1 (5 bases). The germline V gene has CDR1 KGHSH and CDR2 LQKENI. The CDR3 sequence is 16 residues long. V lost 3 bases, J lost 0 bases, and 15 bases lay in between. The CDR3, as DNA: TGTGCCAGCTCACCCGTAGACAGCCCGAGCTCCTACGAGCAGTACTTC. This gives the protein CASSPVDSPSSYEQYF.

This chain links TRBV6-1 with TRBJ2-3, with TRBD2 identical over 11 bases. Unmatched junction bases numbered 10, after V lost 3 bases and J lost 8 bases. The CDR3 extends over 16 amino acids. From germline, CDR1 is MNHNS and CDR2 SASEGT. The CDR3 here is CASSDQLAGVGGTQYF. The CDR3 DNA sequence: TGTGCCAGCAGTGACCAACTAGCGGGAGTGGGAGGTACGCAGTATTTT.

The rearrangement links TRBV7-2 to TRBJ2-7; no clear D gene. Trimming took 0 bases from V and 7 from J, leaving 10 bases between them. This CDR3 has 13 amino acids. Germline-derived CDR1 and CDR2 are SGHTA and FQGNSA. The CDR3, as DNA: TGTGCCAGCAGCTTAGCGACTGTGAGTGAGCAGTACTTC. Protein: CASSLATVSEQYF.

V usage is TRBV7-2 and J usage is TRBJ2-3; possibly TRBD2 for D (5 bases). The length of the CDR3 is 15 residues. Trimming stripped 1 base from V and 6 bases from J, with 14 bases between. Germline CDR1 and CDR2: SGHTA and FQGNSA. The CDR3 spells CASSLGSGFSDTQYF. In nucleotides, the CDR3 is TGTGCCAGCAGCTTAGGGTCGGGATTTTCGGATACGCAGTATTTT.

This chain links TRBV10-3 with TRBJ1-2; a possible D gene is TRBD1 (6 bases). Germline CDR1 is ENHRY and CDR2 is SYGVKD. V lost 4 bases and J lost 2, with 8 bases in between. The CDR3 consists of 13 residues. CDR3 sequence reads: CAISGGRNYGYTF. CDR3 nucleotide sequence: TGTGCCATCAGTGGGGGGCGGAACTATGGCTACACCTTC.

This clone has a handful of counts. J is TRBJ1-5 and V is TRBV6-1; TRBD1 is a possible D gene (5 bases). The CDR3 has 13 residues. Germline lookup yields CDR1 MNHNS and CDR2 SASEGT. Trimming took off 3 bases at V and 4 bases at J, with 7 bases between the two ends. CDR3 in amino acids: CASSETENQPQHF. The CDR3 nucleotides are TGTGCCAGCAGTGAGACAGAAAATCAGCCCCAGCATTTT.

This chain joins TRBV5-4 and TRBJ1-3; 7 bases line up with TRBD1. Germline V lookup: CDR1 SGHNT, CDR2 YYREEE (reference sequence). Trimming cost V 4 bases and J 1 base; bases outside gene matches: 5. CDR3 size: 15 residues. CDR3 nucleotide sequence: TGTGCCAGCAGCCCTGACAGGGTGTCTGGAAACACCATATATTTT. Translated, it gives CASSPDRVSGNTIYF.

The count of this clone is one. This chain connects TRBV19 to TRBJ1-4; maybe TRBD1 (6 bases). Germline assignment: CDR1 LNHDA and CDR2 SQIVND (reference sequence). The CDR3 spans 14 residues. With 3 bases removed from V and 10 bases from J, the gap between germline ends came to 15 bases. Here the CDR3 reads CASSITGSGRKLFF. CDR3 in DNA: TGTGCCAGTAGTATCACAGGGTCAGGTCGAAAACTGTTTTTT.

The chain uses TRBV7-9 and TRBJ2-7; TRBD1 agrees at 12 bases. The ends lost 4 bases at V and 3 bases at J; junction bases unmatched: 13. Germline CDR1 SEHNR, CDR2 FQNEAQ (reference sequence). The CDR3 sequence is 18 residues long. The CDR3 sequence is CASSSSWDRGHPSYEQYF. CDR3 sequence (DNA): TGTGCCAGCAGCTCTAGTTGGGACAGGGGGCATCCCAGCTACGAGCAGTACTTC.

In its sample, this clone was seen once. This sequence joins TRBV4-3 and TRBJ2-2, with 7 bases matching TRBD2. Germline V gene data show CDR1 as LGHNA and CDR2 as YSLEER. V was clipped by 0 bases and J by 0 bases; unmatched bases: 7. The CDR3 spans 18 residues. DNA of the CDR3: TGCGCCAGCAGCCAAGAAGTTAGCCGGGAGGCGAACACCGGGGAGCTGTTTTTT. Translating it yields CASSQEVSREANTGELFF.

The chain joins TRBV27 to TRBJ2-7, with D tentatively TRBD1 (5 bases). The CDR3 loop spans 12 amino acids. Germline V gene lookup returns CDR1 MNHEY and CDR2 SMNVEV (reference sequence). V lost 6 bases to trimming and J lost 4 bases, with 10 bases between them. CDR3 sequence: CASSPQGYEQYF. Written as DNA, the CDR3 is TGTGCCAGCAGCCCTCAGGGATACGAGCAGTACTTC.

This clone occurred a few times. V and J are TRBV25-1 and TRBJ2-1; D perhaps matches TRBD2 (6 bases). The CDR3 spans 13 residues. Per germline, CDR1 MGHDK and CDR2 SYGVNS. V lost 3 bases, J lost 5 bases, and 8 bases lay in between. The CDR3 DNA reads TGTGCCAGCAGTGACCGGACTAACAATGAGCAGTTCTTC. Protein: CASSDRTNNEQFF.

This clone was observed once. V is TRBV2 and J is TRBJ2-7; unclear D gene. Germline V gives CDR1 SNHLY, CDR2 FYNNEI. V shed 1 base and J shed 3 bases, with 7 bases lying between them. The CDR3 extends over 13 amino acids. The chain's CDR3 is CASSEGQDYEQYF. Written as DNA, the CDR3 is TGTGCCAGCAGTGAAGGACAAGACTACGAGCAGTACTTC.

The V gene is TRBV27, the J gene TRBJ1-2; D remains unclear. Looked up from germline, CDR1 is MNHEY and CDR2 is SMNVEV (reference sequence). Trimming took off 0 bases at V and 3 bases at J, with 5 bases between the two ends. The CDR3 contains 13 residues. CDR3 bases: TGTGCCAGCAGTTTATCGGCAGACTATGGCTACACCTTC. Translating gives CASSLSADYGYTF.

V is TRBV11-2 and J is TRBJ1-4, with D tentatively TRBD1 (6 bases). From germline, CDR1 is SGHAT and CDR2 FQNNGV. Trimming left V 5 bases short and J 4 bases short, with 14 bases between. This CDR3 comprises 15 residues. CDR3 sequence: CASSLSGQYNEKLFF. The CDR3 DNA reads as TGTGCCAGCAGCCTCTCCGGACAGTATAATGAAAAACTGTTTTTT.

The DNA of the CDR3 is TGTGCCAGTAGCAGGACGGGACAGGGGGCAGGGGAGACCCAGTACTTC. It codes for CASSRTGQGAGETQYF. J is TRBJ2-5 and V is TRBV19, with 12 positions matching TRBD1. Trimming at V came to 6 bases and at J to 5 bases, leaving 10 bases not matched to a gene. The germline V gene has CDR1 LNHDA and CDR2 SQIVND (reference sequence). This CDR3 contains 16 residues.

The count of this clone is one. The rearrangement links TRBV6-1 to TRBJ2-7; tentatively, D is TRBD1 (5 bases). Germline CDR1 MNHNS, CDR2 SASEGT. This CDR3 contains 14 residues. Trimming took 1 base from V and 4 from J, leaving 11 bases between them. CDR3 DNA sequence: TGTGCCAGCAGTGAAGGTCAGGGTTGGTACGAGCAGTACTTC. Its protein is CASSEGQGWYEQYF.

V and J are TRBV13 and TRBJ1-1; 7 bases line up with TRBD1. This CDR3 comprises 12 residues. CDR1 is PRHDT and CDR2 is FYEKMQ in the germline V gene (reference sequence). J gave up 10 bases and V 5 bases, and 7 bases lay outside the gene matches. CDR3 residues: CASSPTGQRAFF. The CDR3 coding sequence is TGTGCCAGCAGCCCCACGGGACAGCGAGCTTTCTTT.

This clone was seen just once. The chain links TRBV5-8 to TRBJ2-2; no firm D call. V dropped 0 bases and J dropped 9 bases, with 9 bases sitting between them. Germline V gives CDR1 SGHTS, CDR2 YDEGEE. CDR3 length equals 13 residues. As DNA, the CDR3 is TGTGCCAGCAGCTTGGAGTATGCTAGGGAGCTGTTTTTT. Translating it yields CASSLEYARELFF.

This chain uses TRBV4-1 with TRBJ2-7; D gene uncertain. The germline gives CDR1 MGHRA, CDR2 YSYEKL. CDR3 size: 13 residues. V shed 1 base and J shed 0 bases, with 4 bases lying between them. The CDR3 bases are TGCGCCAGCAGCCAAGCGGGCTCCTACGAGCAGTACTTC. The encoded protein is CASSQAGSYEQYF.

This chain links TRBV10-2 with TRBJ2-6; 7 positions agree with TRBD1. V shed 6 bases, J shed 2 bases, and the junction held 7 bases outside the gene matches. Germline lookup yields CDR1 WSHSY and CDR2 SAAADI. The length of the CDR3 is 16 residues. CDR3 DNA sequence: TGCGCCAGCAGCGGACAGGTTCCCGCTGGGGCCAACGTCCTGACTTTC. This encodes CASSGQVPAGANVLTF.

CDR3 amino acids: CASTIGQGQETQYF. CDR3 nucleotide sequence: TGCGCCAGCACCATAGGACAGGGCCAAGAGACCCAGTACTTC. The chain has TRBV5-1 and TRBJ2-5, with TRBD1 matching 8 bases. V was clipped by 6 bases and J by 1 base; unmatched bases: 5. The germline gives CDR1 SGHRS, CDR2 YFSETQ. The CDR3 length is 14 residues.